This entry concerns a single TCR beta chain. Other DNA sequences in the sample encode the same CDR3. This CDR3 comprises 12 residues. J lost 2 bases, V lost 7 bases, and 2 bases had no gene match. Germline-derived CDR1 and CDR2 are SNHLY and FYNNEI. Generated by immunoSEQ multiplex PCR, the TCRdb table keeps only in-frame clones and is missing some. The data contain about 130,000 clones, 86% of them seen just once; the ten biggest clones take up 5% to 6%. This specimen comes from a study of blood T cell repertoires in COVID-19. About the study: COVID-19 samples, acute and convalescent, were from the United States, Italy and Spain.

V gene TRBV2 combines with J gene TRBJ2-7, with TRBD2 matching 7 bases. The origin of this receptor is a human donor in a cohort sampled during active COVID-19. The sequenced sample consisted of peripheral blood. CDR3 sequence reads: CASTRETYEQYF. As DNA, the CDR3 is TGTGCCAGCACGCGGGAGACCTACGAGCAGTACTTC.